The sequence of this TCR beta chain was determined in a study of technical replicates of blood from a few donors (dated by TCRdb to 2016 to 2017). Libraries came from the immunoSEQ multiplex PCR assay. In its TCRdb copy, this immuneACCESS table keeps in-frame sequences only and misses some clones. Where compared with another copy, unresolved V genes explain less than half of these, and the others have no known cause. This sample holds 50,000 to 65,000 clones; under 90% were observed only once. Around 4.9% of the sample belongs to the ten largest clones. Concerning this clone: The antigen it binds to is not known. No quality values exist for individual bases; no much larger clone is one base distant.

The cysteine opens and the phenylalanine closes a CDR3 of 20 amino acids. Solely the CDR3 DNA is kept, with 60 bases framed from the first base. CDR1 is given as MGHRA and CDR2 as YSYEKL, both from the germline V gene. Trimming removed 4 bases from V and 1 base from J; the gene matches leave 18 bases unexplained. The chain links TRBV4-1 with TRBJ2-3, and 9 bases in between align with TRBD2. The source of this sequence is a human donor in good health. Some clones in this sample may be carry-over from other donors' samples. The sample taken for sequencing was PBMCs. In nucleotide form, the sequence is TGCGCCAGCAGCCGCCGCCTAAGGGGGATTGGCGGGGGGGGCACAGATACGCAGTATTTT. Its amino acids are CASSRRLRGIGGGGTDTQYF.